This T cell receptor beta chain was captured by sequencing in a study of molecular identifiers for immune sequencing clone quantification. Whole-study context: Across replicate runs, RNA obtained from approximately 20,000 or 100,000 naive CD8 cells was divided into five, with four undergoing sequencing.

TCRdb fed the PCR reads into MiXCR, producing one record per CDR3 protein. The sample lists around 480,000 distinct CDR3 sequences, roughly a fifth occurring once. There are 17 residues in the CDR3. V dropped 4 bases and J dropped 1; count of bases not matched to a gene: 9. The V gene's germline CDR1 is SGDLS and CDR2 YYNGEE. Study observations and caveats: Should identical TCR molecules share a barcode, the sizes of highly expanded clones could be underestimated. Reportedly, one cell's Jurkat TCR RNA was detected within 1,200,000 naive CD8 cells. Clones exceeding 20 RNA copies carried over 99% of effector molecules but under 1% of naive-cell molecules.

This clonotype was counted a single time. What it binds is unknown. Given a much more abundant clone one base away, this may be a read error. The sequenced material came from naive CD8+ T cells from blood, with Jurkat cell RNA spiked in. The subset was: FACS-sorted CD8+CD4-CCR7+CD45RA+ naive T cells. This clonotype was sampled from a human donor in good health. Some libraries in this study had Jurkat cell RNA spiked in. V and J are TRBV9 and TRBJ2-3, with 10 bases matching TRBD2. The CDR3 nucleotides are TGTGCCAGCAGCTCCCAACCCGGGACTAGCGGCACAGATACGCAGTATTTT. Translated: CASSSQPGTSGTDTQYF.